The clone carrying this T cell receptor (beta chain) was seen many times. Its target is unknown. The data belong to a study of T cells in Graves' hyperthyroidism and ophthalmopathy. Background on the study: Peripheral blood was acquired at first diagnosis, ahead of any therapy whatsoever.

Criteria for exclusion of patients were uncontrolled infection, other autoimmune disease, pregnancy or lactation. The study's findings and limits: Ophthalmopathy was model-predicted a median about 7.1 months pre-onset.

Germline V gene data show CDR1 as DFQATT and CDR2 as SNEGSKA (reference sequence). The V end lost 5 bases, the J end lost 6 bases, and 19 bases lay between the germline ends. This CDR3 comprises 14 residues. From RNA transcripts, TCR beta CDR3 regions were amplified. HTBI primers were employed in a first-round RT-PCR of the TCR CDR3. In TCRdb, the multiplex PCR reads were re-called with MiXCR into one record per CDR3 protein. The sample lists hundreds of thousands of distinct CDR3 sequences, around 15% occurring once. This chain connects TRBV20-1 to TRBJ1-2, with D perhaps matching TRBD1 (5 bases). This clonotype originated in a woman aged 25 to 39 with Graves' hyperthyroidism. Sequencing used blood. This CDR3 reads CSAYTPWDGDGYTF. The CDR3 DNA reads TGCAGTGCTTACACCCCCTGGGACGGAGATGGCTACACCTTC.